This T cell receptor beta chain appears in the sequencing data of a study of graft-versus-host responses after intestinal transplantation. Overall study: Transplants were multivisceral, liver-intestinal, or isolated intestinal. Following induction with anti-thymocyte globulin, all recipients were given tacrolimus and steroids for two to three years. Study-wide results and caveats: Recipient bone marrow held GvH clones, some seen earlier in ileum or blood. Early post-transplant HvG declines were associated with peak circulating GvH clone levels.

Libraries were prepared by immunoSEQ multiplex PCR; TCRdb keeps only in-frame clonotypes and omits some of them. Seen here are around 90,000 clones, roughly 93% observed once, and the top ten hold roughly 0.17%. To note about this clone: Its antigen remains unidentified.

The material sequenced was unstimulated CD4+ T cells sorted from spleen or lymph node cells, taken before transplant. The source is a human donor who was the organ donor for an intestinal transplant.

Here the CDR3 reads CASSQDLLRGLLEGYTF. CDR3 nucleotides: TGCGCCAGCAGCCAAGATCTGTTACGAGGGCTGCTGGAAGGCTACACCTTC. V is TRBV4-3 and J is TRBJ1-2; D is ambiguous. Germline CDR1 is LGHNA and CDR2 is YSLEER. Trimming stripped 0 bases from V and 8 bases from J, with 22 bases between. The CDR3 spans 17 residues.